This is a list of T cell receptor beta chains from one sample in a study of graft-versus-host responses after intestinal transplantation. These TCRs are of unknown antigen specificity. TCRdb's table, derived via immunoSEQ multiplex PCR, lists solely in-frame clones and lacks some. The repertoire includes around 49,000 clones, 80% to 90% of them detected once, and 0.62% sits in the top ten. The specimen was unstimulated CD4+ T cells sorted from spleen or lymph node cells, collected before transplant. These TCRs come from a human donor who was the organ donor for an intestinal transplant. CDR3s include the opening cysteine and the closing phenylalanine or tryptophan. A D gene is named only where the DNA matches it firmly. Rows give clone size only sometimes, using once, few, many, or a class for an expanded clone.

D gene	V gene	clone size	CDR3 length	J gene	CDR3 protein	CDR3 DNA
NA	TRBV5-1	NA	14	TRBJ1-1	CASSATQGIAEAFF	TGCGCCAGCAGCGCAACACAGGGTATCGCTGAAGCTTTCTTT
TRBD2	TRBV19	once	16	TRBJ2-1	CGKLAGSLTPYNEQFF	TGTGGGAAACTAGCGGGGTCCCTTACCCCCTACAATGAGCAGTTCTTC
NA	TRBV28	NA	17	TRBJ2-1	CASSFPVDNSIYNEQFF	TGTGCCAGCAGTTTTCCCGTAGACAACTCAATCTACAATGAGCAGTTCTTC
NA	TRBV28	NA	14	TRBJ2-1	CASSTGFLYNEQFF	TGTGCCAGCAGCACAGGGTTTTTGTACAATGAGCAGTTCTTC
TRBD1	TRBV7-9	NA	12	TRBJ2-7	CASSSDRGEQYF	TGTGCCAGCAGCTCTGACAGGGGCGAGCAGTACTTC
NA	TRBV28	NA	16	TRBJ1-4	CASSLPGGRVNEKLFF	TGTGCCAGCAGTTTACCGGGGGGGCGTGTTAATGAAAAACTGTTTTTT
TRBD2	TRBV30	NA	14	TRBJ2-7	CAWSQGLGGREQYF	TGTGCCTGGAGTCAGGGACTAGGCGGTCGGGAGCAGTACTTC
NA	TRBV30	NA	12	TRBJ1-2	CAWSDGNYGYTF	TGTGCCTGGAGTGACGGGAACTATGGCTACACCTTC
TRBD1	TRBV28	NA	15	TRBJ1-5	CASSPTGGSNQPQHF	TGTGCCAGCAGCCCAACAGGGGGTAGCAATCAGCCCCAGCATTTT
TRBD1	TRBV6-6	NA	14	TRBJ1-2	CASSYTGGEYGYTF	TGTGCCAGCAGTTACACAGGGGGGGAATATGGCTACACCTTC
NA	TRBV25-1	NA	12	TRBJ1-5	CASTDGIQPQHF	TGTGCCAGCACAGACGGGATTCAGCCCCAGCATTTT
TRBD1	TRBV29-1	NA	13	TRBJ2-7	CSFTLGQGYEQYF	TGCAGCTTCACTCTGGGACAGGGCTACGAGCAGTACTTC
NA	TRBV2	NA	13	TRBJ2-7	CASKSTNLYEQYF	TGTGCCAGCAAGAGCACGAACCTTTACGAGCAGTACTTC
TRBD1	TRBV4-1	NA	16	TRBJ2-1	CASSQGQGARGNEQFF	TGCGCCAGCAGCCAAGGACAGGGGGCGCGGGGCAATGAGCAGTTCTTC
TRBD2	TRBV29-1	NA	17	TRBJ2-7	CSVRPMSAGGPRDEQYF	TGCAGCGTGAGGCCCATGAGCGCGGGAGGGCCTCGGGACGAGCAGTACTTC
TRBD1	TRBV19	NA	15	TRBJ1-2	CASSGRDRGLGGYTF	TGTGCCAGTAGTGGCCGGGACAGGGGGCTAGGCGGCTACACCTTC
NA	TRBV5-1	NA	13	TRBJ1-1	CASSFSGNTEAFF	TGCGCCAGCAGCTTTTCCGGTAACACTGAAGCTTTCTTT
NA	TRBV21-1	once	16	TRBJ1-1	CASSVVGGTGGTEAFF	TGTGCCAGCAGCGTCGTGGGAGGGACAGGGGGCACTGAAGCTTTCTTT
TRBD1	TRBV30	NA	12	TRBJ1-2	CAWDRGNYGYTF	TGTGCCTGGGACAGGGGCAACTATGGCTACACCTTC
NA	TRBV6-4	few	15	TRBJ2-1	CASSELAEGYNEQFF	TGTGCCAGCAGTGAGTTAGCGGAGGGGTACAATGAGCAGTTCTTC
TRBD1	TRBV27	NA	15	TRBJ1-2	CASSLHTGGPYGYTF	TGTGCCAGCAGTTTACATACAGGGGGACCCTATGGCTACACCTTC
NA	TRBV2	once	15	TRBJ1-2	CASSELAPSNYGYTF	TGTGCCAGCAGTGAGTTGGCACCATCTAACTATGGCTACACCTTC
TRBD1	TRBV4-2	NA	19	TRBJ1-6	CASSQTDRAESSYNSPLHF	TGTGCCAGCAGCCAAACAGACAGGGCGGAGAGCTCCTATAATTCACCCCTCCACTTT
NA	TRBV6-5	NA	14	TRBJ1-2	CASSSGGGNYGYTF	TGTGCCAGCAGTTCTGGGGGGGGTAACTATGGCTACACCTTC
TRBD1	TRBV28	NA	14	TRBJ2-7	CASSYRTGRREQYF	TGTGCCAGCAGTTACCGGACAGGGAGGCGCGAGCAGTACTTC
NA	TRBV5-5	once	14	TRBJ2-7	CASSLSGVSYEQYF	TGTGCCAGCAGCTTGTCCGGGGTCTCCTACGAGCAGTACTTC
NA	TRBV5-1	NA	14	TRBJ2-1	CASNSGQPYNEQFF	TGCGCCAGCAATTCGGGTCAACCATACAATGAGCAGTTCTTC
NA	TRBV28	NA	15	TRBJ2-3	CASRPQGGGTDTQYF	TGTGCCAGCAGGCCCCAGGGTGGCGGCACAGATACGCAGTATTTT
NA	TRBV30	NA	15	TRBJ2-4	CAWSLTGTRKNIQYF	TGTGCCTGGAGCCTAACCGGGACACGCAAAAACATTCAGTACTTC